This T cell receptor beta chain originates from a study of blood T cell repertoires in COVID-19. Study details: Researchers got acute and convalescent COVID-19 samples from the United States, Italy and Spain. Nucleic acid was either cDNA or gDNA, and it came from T cells, B-cell-depleted T cells, or PBMCs.

The CDR3 consists of 15 residues. Trimming removed 1 base at V and 4 bases at J, with 12 bases between. CDR1 and CDR2 (germline): SGHRS, YFSETQ. Clones were read by immunoSEQ multiplex PCR, and TCRdb kept only the in-frame ones, dropping some. The sample consists of 150,000 to 200,000 clones, about 84% of them appearing once. Sequencing was performed on PBMCs or T cells enriched from blood (not recorded which). This receptor was identified in a man aged 40-49 years who had recovered from COVID-19. The chain recombines TRBV5-1 with TRBJ2-1; a possible D gene is TRBD1 (5 bases). DNA of the CDR3: TGCGCCAGCAGCTTGAGGGGTACGAAGTACAATGAGCAGTTCTTC. Protein product: CASSLRGTKYNEQFF.